What follows describes a single TCR beta chain. Its specificity is unknown. This sample stems from a study of OX40 agonist ivuxolimab in advanced cancers. Study conclusions and caveats: A proportion of nonresponders additionally exhibited low normalized T-cell clonal expansion.

Method: immunoSEQ multiplex PCR; TCRdb's copy keeps in-frame clones and lacks some. The sample consists of 30,000 or so clones, more than 60% of them appearing once. Any history of autoimmune disease or systemic immunosuppression disqualified patients. With 5 bases removed from V and 1 base from J, the gap between germline ends came to 9 bases. The V gene's germline CDR1 is GTSNPN and CDR2 SVGIG (reference sequence). This CDR3 has 13 amino acids. The source was CD4+ or CD8+ T cells sorted from blood, collected in a trial of the OX40 agonist ivuxolimab. The sequence derives from an adult with an advanced solid tumor such as melanoma, head and neck, liver or kidney cancer. The V gene is TRBV30, the J gene TRBJ1-5; D remains unclear. The CDR3 reads CAWGGGSNQPQHF. The CDR3 region has the DNA TGTGCCTGGGGAGGAGGAAGCAATCAGCCCCAGCATTTT.